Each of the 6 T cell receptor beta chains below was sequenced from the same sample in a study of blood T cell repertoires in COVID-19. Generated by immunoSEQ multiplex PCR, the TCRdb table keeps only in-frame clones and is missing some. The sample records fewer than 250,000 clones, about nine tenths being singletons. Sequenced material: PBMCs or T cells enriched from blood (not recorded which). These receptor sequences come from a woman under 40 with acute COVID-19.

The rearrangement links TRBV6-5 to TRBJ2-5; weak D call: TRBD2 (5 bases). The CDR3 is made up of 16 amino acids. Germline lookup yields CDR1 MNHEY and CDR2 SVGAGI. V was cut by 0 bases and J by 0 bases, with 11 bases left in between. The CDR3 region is CASSYSIGEYQETQYF. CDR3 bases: TGTGCCAGCAGTTACTCGATCGGGGAGTACCAAGAGACCCAGTACTTC.

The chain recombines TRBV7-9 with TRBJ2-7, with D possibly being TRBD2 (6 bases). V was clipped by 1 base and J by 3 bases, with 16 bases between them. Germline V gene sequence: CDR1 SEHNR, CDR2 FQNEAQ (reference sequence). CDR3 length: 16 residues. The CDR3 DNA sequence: TGTGCCAGCAGCTTAGGGGGGGTGGGGCCCCACTACGAGCAGTACTTC. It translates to CASSLGGVGPHYEQYF.

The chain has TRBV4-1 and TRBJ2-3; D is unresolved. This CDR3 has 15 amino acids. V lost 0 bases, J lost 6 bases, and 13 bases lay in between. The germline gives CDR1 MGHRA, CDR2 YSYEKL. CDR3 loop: CASSQDGPAADTQYF. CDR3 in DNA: TGCGCCAGCAGCCAAGATGGGCCAGCCGCGGATACGCAGTATTTT.

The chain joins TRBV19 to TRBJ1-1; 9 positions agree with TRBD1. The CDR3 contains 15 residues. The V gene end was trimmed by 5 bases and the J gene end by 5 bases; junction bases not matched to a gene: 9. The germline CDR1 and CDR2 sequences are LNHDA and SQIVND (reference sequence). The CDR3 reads CASSPRDRDTTEAFF. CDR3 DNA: TGTGCCAGTAGTCCTAGGGACAGGGATACGACTGAAGCTTTCTTT.

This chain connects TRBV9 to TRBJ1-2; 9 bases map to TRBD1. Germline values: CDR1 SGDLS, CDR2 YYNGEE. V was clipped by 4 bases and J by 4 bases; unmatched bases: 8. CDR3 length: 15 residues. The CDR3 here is CASSPTGGGIYGYTF. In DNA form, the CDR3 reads TGTGCCAGCAGCCCCACAGGGGGCGGGATCTATGGCTACACCTTC.

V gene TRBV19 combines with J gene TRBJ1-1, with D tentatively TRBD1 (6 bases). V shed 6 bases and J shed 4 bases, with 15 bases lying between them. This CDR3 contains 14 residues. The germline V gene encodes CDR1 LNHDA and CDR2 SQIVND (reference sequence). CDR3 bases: TGTGCCAGTAGCCAAAAATGGGGGCCCACTGAAGCTTTCTTT. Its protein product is CASSQKWGPTEAFF.